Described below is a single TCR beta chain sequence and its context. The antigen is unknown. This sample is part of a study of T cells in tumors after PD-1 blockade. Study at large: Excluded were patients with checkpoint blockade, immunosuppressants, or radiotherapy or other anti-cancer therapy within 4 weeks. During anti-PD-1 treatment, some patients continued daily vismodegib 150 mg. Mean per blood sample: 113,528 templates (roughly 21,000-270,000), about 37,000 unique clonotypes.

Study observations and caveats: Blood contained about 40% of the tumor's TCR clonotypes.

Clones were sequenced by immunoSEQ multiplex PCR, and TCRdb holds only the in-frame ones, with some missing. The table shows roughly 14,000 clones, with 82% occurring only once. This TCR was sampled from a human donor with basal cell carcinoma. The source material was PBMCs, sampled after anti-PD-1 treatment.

CDR3 region: CASSLGTGRADTQYF. CDR3 DNA sequence: TGTGCCAGCAGCTTAGGGACAGGAAGGGCAGATACGCAGTATTTT. This rearrangement joins TRBV7-9 to TRBJ2-3, with TRBD1 matching over 7 bases. The germline CDR1 and CDR2 sequences are SEHNR and FQNEAQ (reference sequence). The length of the CDR3 is 15 residues. V was pared by 1 base and J by 4 bases, with 5 bases of the junction left unmatched.